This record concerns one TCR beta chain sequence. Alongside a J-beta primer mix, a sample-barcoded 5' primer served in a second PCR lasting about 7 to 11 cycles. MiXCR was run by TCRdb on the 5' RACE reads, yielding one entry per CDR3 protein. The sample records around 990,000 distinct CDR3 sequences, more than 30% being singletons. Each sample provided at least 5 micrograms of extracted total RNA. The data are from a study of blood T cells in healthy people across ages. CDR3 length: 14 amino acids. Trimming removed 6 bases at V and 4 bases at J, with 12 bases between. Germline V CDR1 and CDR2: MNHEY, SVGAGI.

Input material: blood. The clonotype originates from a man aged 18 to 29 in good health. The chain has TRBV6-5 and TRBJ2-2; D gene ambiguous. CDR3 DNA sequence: TGTGCCAGCAGCCTACGCGGAACCACCGGGGAGCTGTTTTTT. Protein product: CASSLRGTTGELFF.